This entry lists 9 T cell receptor beta chains sequenced from one sample in a study of blood T cell repertoires in COVID-19. Libraries were prepared by immunoSEQ multiplex PCR; TCRdb keeps only in-frame clonotypes and omits some of them. In the table there are about 400,000 clones, approximately 85% of which are singletons. Sequenced sample: PBMCs or T cells enriched from blood (not recorded which). The receptor source for this set is a woman aged 40 to 50 with acute COVID-19.

This chain uses TRBV6-5 with TRBJ2-2; weak D call: TRBD1 (6 bases). The CDR3 loop spans 16 amino acids. The germline V gene encodes CDR1 MNHEY and CDR2 SVGAGI. Between the trimmed V and J ends, which lost 4 bases and 2 bases, there was a span of 14 bases. Written as DNA, the CDR3 is TGTGCCAGCAGTTCGCGTCCCGGGACAAACACCGGGGAGCTGTTTTTT. Protein product: CASSSRPGTNTGELFF.

This chain links TRBV27 with TRBJ2-2, with TRBD1 identical over 9 bases. CDR1 MNHEY and CDR2 SMNVEV come from the germline V gene (reference sequence). This CDR3 comprises 15 residues. V lost 4 bases, J lost 4 bases, and 4 bases stayed unmatched. CDR3 amino acids: CASSSDRGTTGELFF. In nucleotides, the CDR3 is TGTGCCAGCAGTTCCGACAGGGGGACCACCGGGGAGCTGTTTTTT.

The chain carries TRBV2 and TRBJ1-1, with D perhaps TRBD1 (5 bases). This CDR3 comprises 14 residues. Trimming shortened V by 8 bases and J by 8 bases, and 21 bases separated the two germline ends. Per the germline V gene, CDR1 is SNHLY and CDR2 is FYNNEI. CDR3 loop: CASGGSGRGPEAFF. The CDR3 coding sequence is TGTGCCAGCGGGGGGTCAGGGAGGGGACCCGAAGCTTTCTTT.

This clone was picked up a small number of times. The rearrangement joins TRBV19 to TRBJ1-1, with D maybe TRBD1 (5 bases). Trimming left V 7 bases short and J 3 bases short, with 21 bases between. CDR1 and CDR2 (germline): LNHDA, SQIVND (reference sequence). The CDR3 spans 16 residues. The CDR3 loop is CASTSGTPRGDTEAFF. In DNA form, the CDR3 reads TGTGCCAGTACCTCTGGGACTCCTCGAGGGGACACTGAAGCTTTCTTT.

This clone was detected once. CDR3 sequence (DNA): TGTGCCAGCAGCGCGCACGACAGGGGGCGCGGCTACACCTTC. Translation: CASSAHDRGRGYTF. The chain carries TRBV9 and TRBJ1-2, with 10 bases aligning to TRBD1. The trim removed 3 bases at V and 8 bases at J, leaving 7 bases unmatched. CDR1 is SGDLS, CDR2 YYNGEE, per germline. This CDR3 comprises 14 residues.

The CDR3 DNA is TGTGCCAGCAGCCAAGGGACAGGGCCGAATTCACCCCTCCACTTT. This translates into CASSQGTGPNSPLHF. This chain uses TRBV11-2 with TRBJ1-6; TRBD1 matches 9 bases. This CDR3 region has 15 residues. V shed 5 bases, J shed 7 bases, and the junction held 6 bases outside the gene matches. CDR1 and CDR2 (germline): SGHAT, FQNNGV.

The chain joins TRBV5-1 to TRBJ1-1; D is perhaps TRBD1 (5 bases). The CDR3 is made up of 16 amino acids. Germline CDR1 and CDR2: SGHRS and YFSETQ. V was cut by 6 bases and J by 1 base, with 19 bases left in between. In DNA, the CDR3 is TGCGCCAGCACCACCCTCAACGCAGGGCAGAACACTGAAGCTTTCTTT. Protein product: CASTTLNAGQNTEAFF.

This chain connects TRBV27 to TRBJ2-7; 10 bases agree with TRBD1. Looked up from germline, CDR1 is MNHEY and CDR2 is SMNVEV (reference sequence). CDR3 length: 14 amino acids. J lost 11 bases, V lost 6 bases, and 13 bases had no gene match. DNA of the CDR3: TGTGCCAGCAGGCCCGGGACAGGGGTGTCTGTGGAGTACTTC. Translating gives CASRPGTGVSVEYF.

Concerning this clone: Other nucleotide sequences from this sample produce the same CDR3. This CDR3 reads CASRTGNTEAFF. The DNA for the CDR3 is TGTGCCAGTAGGACGGGAAACACTGAAGCTTTCTTT. The chain links TRBV19 to TRBJ1-1; no reliable D call. Germline lookup yields CDR1 LNHDA and CDR2 SQIVND (reference sequence). The CDR3 is 12 amino acids. Deletions cut 6 bases from V and 2 bases from J, with 7 bases between.